This T cell receptor (beta chain) was captured by sequencing in a study of response to subunit inactivated influenza vaccine. General study results and limits: Authors suggested each seasonal influenza vaccination recruits few new T cells.

The CDR3 consists of 16 residues. CDR1 is SGHRS, CDR2 YFSETQ, per germline. V was pared by 3 bases and J by 1 base, with 10 bases of the junction left unmatched. This clonotype was observed a handful of times. The antigen is unknown. MiXCR was run by TCRdb on the RT-PCR reads, yielding one entry per CDR3 protein. There are 650,000 or so distinct CDR3 sequences in the sample; approximately 14% occur only once, and about 7.6% lies in the top ten. The rearrangement joins TRBV5-1 to TRBJ2-7, with 7 bases aligning to TRBD1. Specimen: PBMCs from blood, collected 14 to 15 days before vaccination. This TCR was recovered from a man aged 45-65 years who received an inactivated influenza vaccine. This CDR3 is CASSYSGGWGSYEQYF. CDR3 sequence (DNA): TGCGCCAGCAGCTACTCAGGGGGTTGGGGTTCCTACGAGCAGTACTTC. The full variable domain, completed using reference TRBV5-1 and TRBJ2-7, is KAGVTQTPRYLIKTRGQQVTLSCSPISGHRSVSWYQQTPGQGLQFLFEYFSETQRNKGNFPGRFSGRQFSNSRSEMNVSTLELGDSALYLCASSYSGGWGSYEQYFGPGTRLTVT.